This T cell receptor beta chain was identified in a study of blood T cell repertoires in COVID-19. Whole-study context: COVID-19 samples collected from the United States, Italy and Spain covered acute and convalescent phases. The cDNA or gDNA used as material had been derived from T cells, B-cell-depleted T cells, or PBMCs.

Authors' methods: Reference gene primer amplification yielded estimated nucleated cell counts. Some clones are missing from TCRdb's copy, which holds only in-frame ones; the method was immunoSEQ multiplex PCR. V, J and clone size are taken as reported in that table, and D and trimming were inferred from the DNA itself. The data hold roughly 150,000 clones, with 70% to 90% observed a single time. Seattle patients were enrolled while actively infected and followed longitudinally. This TCR came from an elderly woman with COVID-19, enrolled during active disease. Sequenced input: peripheral blood.

CDR3 amino acids: CATSRESGSVPRVREQFF. CDR3 nucleotides: TGTGCCACCAGCAGAGAAAGCGGGAGTGTTCCCAGGGTTCGTGAGCAGTTCTTC. This chain connects TRBV15 to TRBJ2-1; 8 nucleotides line up with TRBD2. Losses at the gene ends were 0 bases for V and 9 bases for J; bases not matched to a gene: 16. Germline assignment: CDR1 LNHNV and CDR2 YYDKDF (reference sequence). There are 18 residues in the CDR3.